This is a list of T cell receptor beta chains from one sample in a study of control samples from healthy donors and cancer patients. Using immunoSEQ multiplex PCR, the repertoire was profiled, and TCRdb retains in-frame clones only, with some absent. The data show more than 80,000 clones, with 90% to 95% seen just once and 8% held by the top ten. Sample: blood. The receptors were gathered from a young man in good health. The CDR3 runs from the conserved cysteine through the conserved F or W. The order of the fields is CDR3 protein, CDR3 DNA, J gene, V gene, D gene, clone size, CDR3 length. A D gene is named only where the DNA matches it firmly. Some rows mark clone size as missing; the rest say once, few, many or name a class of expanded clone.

cdr3_aa: CAWNPASSGNTIYF
cdr3_nt: TGTGCCTGGAACCCAGCCTCCTCTGGAAACACCATATATTTT
j_call: TRBJ1-3
v_call: TRBV30
d_call: -
clone_size: -
cdr3_length: 14

cdr3_aa: CASQLTGGSNTEAFF
cdr3_nt: TGTGCCAGCCAACTTACGGGCGGATCGAACACTGAAGCTTTCTTT
j_call: TRBJ1-1
v_call: TRBV6-5
d_call: -
clone_size: -
cdr3_length: 15

cdr3_aa: CASSERGHNEQFF
cdr3_nt: TGTGCCAGCAGTGAAAGGGGGCACAATGAGCAGTTCTTC
j_call: TRBJ2-1
v_call: TRBV6-4
d_call: TRBD1
clone_size: -
cdr3_length: 13

cdr3_aa: CASGLDSLNQPQHF
cdr3_nt: TGTGCTAGTGGACTGGACAGTCTCAATCAGCCCCAGCATTTT
j_call: TRBJ1-5
v_call: TRBV12-5
d_call: -
clone_size: once
cdr3_length: 14

cdr3_aa: CASSSQETQYF
cdr3_nt: TGTGCCAGCAGTTCGCAAGAGACCCAGTACTTC
j_call: TRBJ2-5
v_call: TRBV27
d_call: -
clone_size: -
cdr3_length: 11

cdr3_aa: CASSLGGAHGYTF
cdr3_nt: TGTGCCAGCAGCTTAGGGGGGGCGCACGGCTACACCTTC
j_call: TRBJ1-2
v_call: TRBV7-9
d_call: -
clone_size: -
cdr3_length: 13

cdr3_aa: CASSPRAGAAVGEQFF
cdr3_nt: TGTGCCAGCAGCCCCAGGGCGGGAGCCGCAGTGGGTGAGCAGTTCTTC
j_call: TRBJ2-1
v_call: TRBV7-2
d_call: TRBD2
clone_size: -
cdr3_length: 16

cdr3_aa: CASSQVIGGVGNQPQHF
cdr3_nt: TGCGCCAGCAGCCAAGTAATCGGGGGGGTAGGGAATCAGCCCCAGCATTTT
j_call: TRBJ1-5
v_call: TRBV4-1
d_call: -
clone_size: -
cdr3_length: 17

cdr3_aa: CASSPRAGGGAQREQFF
cdr3_nt: TGTGCCAGCAGCCCACGGGCTGGCGGGGGGGCACAGCGTGAGCAGTTCTTC
j_call: TRBJ2-1
v_call: TRBV5-6
d_call: TRBD2
clone_size: -
cdr3_length: 17

cdr3_aa: CASSSGQGSTEAFF
cdr3_nt: TGTGCCAGCAGCTCAGGACAGGGCAGCACTGAAGCTTTCTTT
j_call: TRBJ1-1
v_call: TRBV11-3
d_call: TRBD1
clone_size: -
cdr3_length: 14

cdr3_aa: CASSLGRTGNNQPQHF
cdr3_nt: TGTGCCAGCAGCTTAGGGCGGACAGGGAATAATCAGCCCCAGCATTTT
j_call: TRBJ1-5
v_call: TRBV7-2
d_call: TRBD1
clone_size: -
cdr3_length: 16

cdr3_aa: CAWKGRGSTEAFF
cdr3_nt: TGTGCCTGGAAGGGCAGGGGAAGCACTGAAGCTTTCTTT
j_call: TRBJ1-1
v_call: TRBV30
d_call: -
clone_size: -
cdr3_length: 13

cdr3_aa: CASADGTSGMREQFF
cdr3_nt: TGTGCCAGCGCTGACGGGACTAGCGGGATGAGGGAGCAGTTCTTC
j_call: TRBJ2-1
v_call: TRBV7-2
d_call: TRBD2
clone_size: -
cdr3_length: 15

cdr3_aa: CASSPRSRETQYF
cdr3_nt: TGTGCCAGTAGTCCGCGTAGTAGGGAGACCCAGTACTTC
j_call: TRBJ2-5
v_call: TRBV19
d_call: -
clone_size: few
cdr3_length: 13

cdr3_aa: CAGGQANTGELFF
cdr3_nt: TGTGCCGGGGGACAGGCGAACACCGGGGAGCTGTTTTTT
j_call: TRBJ2-2
v_call: TRBV12-3/TRBV12-4
d_call: TRBD1
clone_size: -
cdr3_length: 13

cdr3_aa: CASSFGLAGEYEQFF
cdr3_nt: TGTGCCAGCAGCTTCGGACTAGCGGGAGAGTATGAGCAGTTCTTC
j_call: TRBJ2-1
v_call: TRBV7-2
d_call: TRBD2
clone_size: -
cdr3_length: 15

cdr3_aa: CASSSGYAFF
cdr3_nt: TGTGCCAGCAGTTCAGGTTACGCTTTCTTT
j_call: TRBJ1-1
v_call: TRBV6-6
d_call: -
clone_size: -
cdr3_length: 10

cdr3_aa: CASSESEVSSNQPQHF
cdr3_nt: TGTGCCAGCAGTGAATCCGAGGTTTCGAGCAATCAGCCCCAGCATTTT
j_call: TRBJ1-5
v_call: TRBV2
d_call: -
clone_size: -
cdr3_length: 16

cdr3_aa: CASSPPGQDQRELFF
cdr3_nt: TGTGCCAGCTCACCCCCGGGACAGGATCAACGGGAGCTGTTTTTT
j_call: TRBJ2-2
v_call: TRBV18
d_call: TRBD1
clone_size: -
cdr3_length: 15

cdr3_aa: CASSQRTSWTEAFF
cdr3_nt: TGCGCCAGCAGCCAAAGGACAAGTTGGACTGAAGCTTTCTTT
j_call: TRBJ1-1
v_call: TRBV4-1
d_call: -
clone_size: -
cdr3_length: 14

cdr3_aa: CASRARLAGESEQYF
cdr3_nt: TGTGCCAGCAGAGCCCGACTAGCGGGAGAGTCCGAGCAGTACTTC
j_call: TRBJ2-7
v_call: TRBV7-2
d_call: TRBD2
clone_size: -
cdr3_length: 15

cdr3_aa: CASRLGRAPAVF
cdr3_nt: TGTGCCAGCAGATTGGGCCGGGCCCCCGCCGTTTTT
j_call: TRBJ2-3
v_call: TRBV12-3/TRBV12-4
d_call: -
clone_size: -
cdr3_length: 12

cdr3_aa: CASSGLSVNEQFF
cdr3_nt: TGTGCCAGCAGCGGCCTTTCGGTCAATGAGCAGTTCTTC
j_call: TRBJ2-1
v_call: TRBV27
d_call: -
clone_size: -
cdr3_length: 13

cdr3_aa: CASSPTQYTEAFF
cdr3_nt: TGTGCCAGCTCACCTACGCAGTACACTGAAGCTTTCTTT
j_call: TRBJ1-1
v_call: TRBV18
d_call: -
clone_size: -
cdr3_length: 13

cdr3_aa: CASSSHRNQPQHF
cdr3_nt: TGTGCCAGCAGCTCCCACAGGAATCAGCCCCAGCATTTT
j_call: TRBJ1-5
v_call: TRBV7-2
d_call: -
clone_size: -
cdr3_length: 13

cdr3_aa: CAWSVIQGSGNTIYF
cdr3_nt: TGTGCCTGGAGTGTAATACAGGGGAGCGGAAACACCATATATTTT
j_call: TRBJ1-3
v_call: TRBV30
d_call: TRBD1
clone_size: -
cdr3_length: 15

cdr3_aa: CASTNPSRGPQHF
cdr3_nt: TGTGCCAGCACCAACCCCTCCCGGGGGCCCCAGCATTTT
j_call: TRBJ1-5
v_call: TRBV2
d_call: -
clone_size: once
cdr3_length: 13

cdr3_aa: CASSYPAQTSYGYTF
cdr3_nt: TGTGCCAGCAGTTACCCCGCACAGACCTCCTATGGCTACACCTTC
j_call: TRBJ1-2
v_call: TRBV6-2/TRBV6-3
d_call: -
clone_size: -
cdr3_length: 15

cdr3_aa: CASRGGQGDGFEQYF
cdr3_nt: TGTGCCAGCAGGGGCGGACAGGGCGATGGTTTCGAGCAGTACTTC
j_call: TRBJ2-7
v_call: TRBV6-5
d_call: TRBD1
clone_size: -
cdr3_length: 15

cdr3_aa: CASSYVFGNTIYF
cdr3_nt: TGTGCCAGCAGTTACGTGTTCGGAAACACCATATATTTT
j_call: TRBJ1-3
v_call: TRBV6-5
d_call: -
clone_size: -
cdr3_length: 13

cdr3_aa: CASSVFPGNQETQYF
cdr3_nt: TGTGCCAGCAGCGTATTTCCGGGAAACCAAGAGACCCAGTACTTC
j_call: TRBJ2-5
v_call: TRBV9
d_call: -
clone_size: -
cdr3_length: 15

cdr3_aa: CSVAGTETWDEQFF
cdr3_nt: TGCAGCGTTGCCGGGACTGAGACGTGGGATGAGCAGTTCTTC
j_call: TRBJ2-1
v_call: TRBV29-1
d_call: -
clone_size: -
cdr3_length: 14

cdr3_aa: CASSLGGDAPGGYTF
cdr3_nt: TGTGCCAGCAGCTTAGGGGGGGACGCCCCGGGCGGCTACACCTTC
j_call: TRBJ1-2
v_call: TRBV7-9
d_call: -
clone_size: -
cdr3_length: 15

cdr3_aa: CASSQSLGDRGNEQYF
cdr3_nt: TGCGCCAGCAGCCAATCCTTGGGGGACAGGGGGAACGAGCAGTACTTC
j_call: TRBJ2-7
v_call: TRBV4-1
d_call: TRBD1
clone_size: -
cdr3_length: 16

cdr3_aa: CASSMDPQDEQYF
cdr3_nt: TGTGCCAGTAGTATGGACCCTCAGGACGAGCAGTACTTC
j_call: TRBJ2-7
v_call: TRBV19
d_call: -
clone_size: few
cdr3_length: 13

cdr3_aa: CASSPHVPGLAGGLTDTQYF
cdr3_nt: TGTGCCAGCAGTCCCCACGTCCCGGGACTAGCGGGGGGACTCACAGATACGCAGTATTTT
j_call: TRBJ2-3
v_call: TRBV6-6
d_call: TRBD2
clone_size: -
cdr3_length: 20

cdr3_aa: CASSKEAGGTEAFF
cdr3_nt: TGTGCCAGCAGTAAAGAAGCAGGGGGCACTGAAGCTTTCTTT
j_call: TRBJ1-1
v_call: TRBV2
d_call: TRBD1
clone_size: -
cdr3_length: 14

cdr3_aa: CSVSSRGPTLYGYTF
cdr3_nt: TGCAGCGTTTCATCTAGGGGGCCAACTCTCTATGGCTACACCTTC
j_call: TRBJ1-2
v_call: TRBV29-1
d_call: TRBD1
clone_size: -
cdr3_length: 15

cdr3_aa: CASSLTLWEGVRYGYTF
cdr3_nt: TGTGCCAGCAGTTTAACACTCTGGGAGGGGGTGAGGTATGGCTACACCTTC
j_call: TRBJ1-2
v_call: TRBV27
d_call: -
clone_size: -
cdr3_length: 17

cdr3_aa: CSVEQGLAKNIQYF
cdr3_nt: TGCAGCGTTGAGCAGGGGCTAGCCAAAAACATTCAGTACTTC
j_call: TRBJ2-4
v_call: TRBV29-1
d_call: -
clone_size: once
cdr3_length: 14

cdr3_aa: CASSLRGVSNEKLFF
cdr3_nt: TGTGCCAGCAGCCTTAGGGGGGTGTCTAATGAAAAACTGTTTTTT
j_call: TRBJ1-4
v_call: TRBV4-2
d_call: -
clone_size: -
cdr3_length: 15

cdr3_aa: CASSLGGLAGDRDTQYF
cdr3_nt: TGTGCCAGCAGCTTAGGAGGACTAGCGGGAGATAGAGATACGCAGTATTTT
j_call: TRBJ2-3
v_call: TRBV7-9
d_call: TRBD2
clone_size: -
cdr3_length: 17

cdr3_aa: CASSQGGAYEQYF
cdr3_nt: TGTGCCAGCAGTCAGGGCGGAGCCTACGAGCAGTACTTC
j_call: TRBJ2-7
v_call: TRBV5-8
d_call: -
clone_size: few
cdr3_length: 13

cdr3_aa: CASSVGGHTEAFF
cdr3_nt: TGTGCCAGCAGCGTCGGGGGCCACACTGAAGCTTTCTTT
j_call: TRBJ1-1
v_call: TRBV9
d_call: -
clone_size: once
cdr3_length: 13

cdr3_aa: CASSVVSGQSLREQYF
cdr3_nt: TGTGCCAGCAGCGTAGTGAGTGGGCAGAGCCTCCGCGAGCAGTACTTC
j_call: TRBJ2-7
v_call: TRBV9
d_call: -
clone_size: -
cdr3_length: 16

cdr3_aa: CSVAGGAGNTIYF
cdr3_nt: TGCAGCGTTGCAGGGGGAGCTGGAAACACCATATATTTT
j_call: TRBJ1-3
v_call: TRBV29-1
d_call: TRBD1
clone_size: -
cdr3_length: 13